A single sample gave rise to the 32 T cell receptor beta chains below, sequenced in a study of cytomegalovirus exposure and HLA in healthy donors. Use of 60 Vbeta and 13 Jbeta primers characterized the PCR. The data were produced by immunoSEQ multiplex PCR, yet TCRdb's version contains in-frame clones alone and is incomplete. The sample carries about 170,000 clones, around 80% recorded once. Sequenced input: PBMCs. The source is a woman aged 30 to 39 in good health and CMV-seropositive.

The rearrangement uses TRBV30 and TRBJ2-7; 14 positions match TRBD2. The CDR3 length is 15 residues. Per the germline V gene, CDR1 is GTSNPN and CDR2 is SVGIG (reference sequence). With V trimmed by 3 bases and J by 7 bases, 8 bases remained unmatched. The CDR3: CAWRPGLAGAWEQYF. The CDR3 region has the DNA TGTGCCTGGAGACCGGGACTAGCGGGAGCGTGGGAGCAGTACTTC. Supplemented by reference TRBV30 and TRBJ2-7, the full variable domain reads SQTIHQWPATLVQPVGSPLSLECTVEGTSNPNLYWYRQAAGRGLQLLFYSVGIGQISSEVPQNLSASRPQDRQFILSSKKLLLSDSGFYLCAWRPGLAGAWEQYFGPGTRLTVT.

V usage is TRBV4-1 and J usage is TRBJ2-3; TRBD1 is a possible D gene (5 bases). This CDR3 has 16 residues. Germline lookup yields CDR1 MGHRA and CDR2 YSYEKL. V shed 0 bases and J shed 0 bases, with 10 bases lying between them. DNA for the CDR3: TGCGCCAGCAGCCAAGATTGGGGCCGGAGCACAGATACGCAGTATTTT. Translation: CASSQDWGRSTDTQYF.

The rearrangement joins TRBV28 to TRBJ2-2; no clear D. The CDR3 extends over 11 amino acids. V was clipped by 6 bases and J by 6 bases, with 5 bases between them. CDR1 MDHEN and CDR2 SYDVKM come from the germline V gene. In DNA, the CDR3 is TGTGCCAGCAGCCTCGCCGGGGAGCTGTTTTTT. This encodes CASSLAGELFF.

This chain connects TRBV5-4 to TRBJ2-5; TRBD2 agrees at 8 bases. CDR1 and CDR2 from the germline V gene are SGHNT and YYREEE (reference sequence). The V and J ends lost 3 bases and 6 bases, in that order; junction bases with no gene match: 16. The CDR3 runs to 17 residues. The CDR3 loop reads CASSSPGAGREDKTQYF. DNA for the CDR3: TGTGCCAGCAGCTCCCCTGGGGCAGGGCGGGAGGATAAGACCCAGTACTTC.

The chain combines TRBV9 with TRBJ2-1, with TRBD2 matching over 7 bases. This CDR3 spans 16 amino acids. V dropped 0 bases and J dropped 8; count of bases not matched to a gene: 11. Germline V gene lookup returns CDR1 SGDLS and CDR2 YYNGEE. The CDR3 DNA is TGTGCCAGCAGCGTAGCCTCCGCGGGAGCAAAGGATGAGCAGTTCTTC. Protein sequence: CASSVASAGAKDEQFF. Full variable domain (outside the CDR3, taken from reference TRBV9 and TRBJ2-1): DSGVTQTPKHLITATGQRVTLRCSPRSGDLSVYWYQQSLDQGLQFLIQYYNGEERAKGNILERFSAQQFPDLHSELNLSSLELGDSALYFCASSVASAGAKDEQFFGPGTRLTVL.

The chain couples TRBV12-5 to TRBJ2-2; 10 nucleotides agree with TRBD1. This CDR3 has 16 amino acids. CDR1 LGHNT and CDR2 FRNRAP come from the germline V gene. Trimming removed 1 base from V and 5 bases from J; junction bases left unmatched: 4. In DNA form, the CDR3 reads TGTGCTAGTGGTTTGGCCGGGACAGGGGTGACCGGGGAGCTGTTTTTT. Translating gives CASGLAGTGVTGELFF.

The chain combines TRBV11-3 with TRBJ2-4, with D maybe TRBD2 (5 bases). The CDR3 has 14 residues. CDR1 and CDR2 from the germline V gene are SGHNT and YENEEA. V lost 4 bases, J lost 4 bases, and 11 bases lay in between. The CDR3 sequence: CASSSPTGKNIQYF. DNA for the CDR3: TGTGCCAGCAGCTCCCCAACGGGAAAAAACATTCAGTACTTC.

The rearrangement joins TRBV25-1 to TRBJ2-7; maybe TRBD2 (6 bases). Trimming cost V 4 bases and J 2 bases, with 9 bases left between them. The CDR3 spans 13 residues. From germline, CDR1 is MGHDK and CDR2 SYGVNS. For the CDR3, the DNA is TGTGCCAGCAGTGCGGGAGCTCCCTACGAGCAGTACTTC. This gives the protein CASSAGAPYEQYF.

This clone appeared a single time. The chain employs TRBV27 and TRBJ2-7, with D perhaps matching TRBD2 (6 bases). Trimming stripped 5 bases from V and 12 bases from J, with 20 bases between. The CDR3 runs 13 residues. CDR1 is MNHEY and CDR2 is SMNVEV in the germline V gene (reference sequence). CDR3 sequence: CASSNPGLQRSYF. The CDR3 region has the DNA TGTGCCAGCAGTAATCCGGGACTCCAGCGATCGTACTTC.

V and J are TRBV30 and TRBJ1-2; 8 nucleotides match TRBD1. Germline assignment: CDR1 GTSNPN and CDR2 SVGIG (reference sequence). V was pared by 2 bases and J by 9 bases, with 8 bases of the junction left unmatched. The CDR3 spans 13 residues. CDR3 DNA: TGTGCCTGGAGTAGGGACAGGCCGTCGAGCTACACCTTC. Translating gives CAWSRDRPSSYTF.

The CDR3, as DNA: TGTGCCAGCAGCCCGAGTGGGCCGTCAAATGAGCAGTTCTTC. It translates to CASSPSGPSNEQFF. This rearrangement joins TRBV7-7 to TRBJ2-1; D remains ambiguous. Germline CDR1 and CDR2: SSHAT and FNYEAQ (reference sequence). The CDR3 spans 14 residues. With 5 bases removed from V and 7 bases from J, the gap between germline ends came to 15 bases. The complete variable domain, with remaining parts taken from reference TRBV7-7 and TRBJ2-1, reads GAGVSQSPRYKVTKRGQDVTLRCDPISSHATLYWYQQALGQGPEFLTYFNYEAQPDKSGLPSDRFSAERPEGSISTLTIQRTEQRDSAMYRCASSPSGPSNEQFFGPGTRLTVL.

This sequence joins TRBV5-6 and TRBJ1-6; 8 bases agree with TRBD1. CDR1 is SGHDT, CDR2 YYEEEE, per germline. CDR3 size: 17 residues. V lost 2 bases and J lost 5; bases outside the gene matches: 9. The CDR3 DNA is TGTGCCAGCAGCTTTTTCGGACAGGGCCGGCATAATTCACCCCTCCACTTT. Translation: CASSFFGQGRHNSPLHF.

The rearrangement links TRBV5-1 to TRBJ2-1, with 12 bases fitting TRBD2. V was clipped by 0 bases and J by 5 bases; unmatched bases: 6. The CDR3 totals 17 residues. Germline V lookup: CDR1 SGHRS, CDR2 YFSETQ. Here the CDR3 DNA reads TGCGCCAGCAGCTTGGCTCGGACTAGCGGGACGAACAATGAGCAGTTCTTC. It encodes CASSLARTSGTNNEQFF.

On this clone itself: At one of its ends the junction is not consistent with the germline gene, which may arise from a read error. V and J are TRBV11-2 and TRBJ2-3; possible D gene TRBD2, 6 bases. The CDR3 covers 15 residues. Germline lookup yields CDR1 SGHAT and CDR2 FQNNGV. CDR3 sequence: CASSLGDLRADTQYF. The DNA of the CDR3 is TGTGCCAGCAGTTTAGGGGACTTGAGGGCAGATACGCAGTATTTT.

This clone was counted a single time. V usage is TRBV27 and J usage is TRBJ2-1; the D is unclear. This CDR3 region has 17 residues. Germline lookup yields CDR1 MNHEY and CDR2 SMNVEV (reference sequence). V was pared by 2 bases and J by 3 bases, with 17 bases between. CDR3 coding DNA: TGTGCCAGCAGTTTAACCTTTGAAAAAGCGTACTACAATGAGCAGTTCTTC. Translating it yields CASSLTFEKAYYNEQFF.

This chain uses TRBV11-3 with TRBJ1-2; TRBD1 matches at 7 bases. The junction had 11 bases not matched to a gene; V was cut back by 5 bases and J by 5 bases. In germline, CDR1 is SGHNT, CDR2 YENEEA. The CDR3 runs 15 residues. CDR3 in DNA: TGTGCCAGCAGCAAGAATGTGGGACAGAAATATGGCTACACCTTC. This sequence encodes CASSKNVGQKYGYTF.

The V gene is TRBV7-3, the J gene TRBJ2-7, with D possibly being TRBD2 (6 bases). This CDR3 region has 15 residues. Between the trimmed V and J ends, which lost 2 bases and 2 bases, there was a span of 13 bases. The V gene's germline CDR1 is SGHTA and CDR2 FQGTGA. The CDR3, as DNA: TGTGCCAGCAGCTTACAGTCGGGACTCACCTACGAGCAGTACTTC. It is translated as CASSLQSGLTYEQYF.

This chain links TRBV2 with TRBJ2-1, with D possibly TRBD2 on 6 matching bases. The CDR3 runs to 15 residues. The ends were cut back, 6 bases at V and 6 bases at J, with 18 bases in the middle. The germline CDR1 and CDR2 sequences are SNHLY and FYNNEI. The CDR3 region is CASRVRDGGSNEQFF. The CDR3 DNA reads TGTGCCAGCAGAGTCCGGGACGGAGGGTCCAATGAGCAGTTCTTC.

V is TRBV10-3 and J is TRBJ1-2; no reliable D call. Trimming pared 4 bases from V and 9 bases from J, leaving 12 bases between. Germline-derived CDR1 and CDR2 are ENHRY and SYGVKD. The CDR3 has 12 residues. The CDR3 nucleotides read TGTGCCATCAGTGGACAAGGGAGACGCTACACCTTC. It specifies CAISGQGRRYTF.

The chain employs TRBV28 and TRBJ2-2, with D perhaps matching TRBD2 (6 bases). Germline V gene data show CDR1 as MDHEN and CDR2 as SYDVKM. CDR3 length equals 14 residues. V was pared by 6 bases and J by 8 bases, with 16 bases between. The CDR3 region has the DNA TGTGCCAGCAGCCGGGACTCCCAGTCAGGGGAGCTGTTTTTT. It codes for CASSRDSQSGELFF.

The chain joins TRBV9 to TRBJ2-1, with TRBD2 identical over 9 bases. The germline V gene has CDR1 SGDLS and CDR2 YYNGEE. J gave up 11 bases and V 0 bases, and 6 bases lay outside the gene matches. This CDR3 contains 14 residues. This CDR3 reads CASSVATSGLQQFF. The CDR3 DNA reads as TGTGCCAGCAGCGTAGCTACTAGCGGGCTCCAGCAGTTCTTC.

This clone was found a few times. The chain is built from TRBV4-1 and TRBJ2-1; 7 bases align to TRBD1. Losses at the gene ends were 0 bases for V and 14 bases for J; bases not matched to a gene: 10. From germline, CDR1 is MGHRA and CDR2 YSYEKL. The CDR3 runs to 14 residues. The CDR3 coding sequence is TGCGCCAGCAGCCAAGAAATGGTAGGGGGCTCTAAGTTCTTC. Translating it yields CASSQEMVGGSKFF.

This clone was counted between two and nine times. This rearrangement joins TRBV5-6 to TRBJ2-2, with unresolved D. Germline-derived CDR1 and CDR2 are SGHDT and YYEEEE. The CDR3 runs to 14 residues. V was trimmed by 2 bases and J by 6 bases, leaving 11 bases between them. The CDR3 nucleotides read TGTGCCAGCAGCTTCGGCTGGCGGTCCGGGGAGCTGTTTTTT. Its translation is CASSFGWRSGELFF.

DNA of the CDR3: TGCGCCAGCAGCTTCCGGGACTCTAGTCAGAACACCGGGGAGCTGTTTTTT. The encoded protein is CASSFRDSSQNTGELFF. This chain uses TRBV4-1 with TRBJ2-2; a possible D gene is TRBD2 (6 bases). Germline CDR1 MGHRA, CDR2 YSYEKL. V gave up 5 bases and J gave up 1 base, with 17 bases separating them. The CDR3 runs 17 residues.

The V call is TRBV11-2, the J call TRBJ2-4; maybe TRBD2 (7 bases). V lost 6 bases and J lost 7, with 16 bases in between. Germline CDR1 SGHAT, CDR2 FQNNGV. The CDR3 has 14 residues. The DNA of the CDR3 is TGTGCCAGCAGTTCCCAGGGGAGGGTGAACATTCAGTACTTC. It specifies CASSSQGRVNIQYF.

V is TRBV5-1 and J is TRBJ1-1; 8 bases fit TRBD1. The junction had 6 bases not matched to a gene; V was cut back by 3 bases and J by 5 bases. CDR1 and CDR2 (germline): SGHRS, YFSETQ. CDR3 length: 14 amino acids. CDR3 sequence: CASSSVGQGTEAFF. CDR3 sequence (DNA): TGCGCCAGCAGCTCGGTAGGACAGGGTACTGAAGCTTTCTTT.

The V call is TRBV6-4, the J call TRBJ2-2; the D is unclear. The CDR3 spans 13 residues. The germline gives CDR1 MRHNA, CDR2 SNTAGT. The ends were cut back, 6 bases at V and 1 base at J, with 6 bases in the middle. This chain's CDR3 is CASSPMNTGELFF. CDR3 sequence (DNA): TGTGCCAGCAGCCCAATGAACACCGGGGAGCTGTTTTTT.

This clone showed up just a few times. This chain uses TRBV6-1 with TRBJ2-1, with TRBD2 matching over 7 bases. V lost 1 base and J lost 7; bases outside the gene matches: 4. The germline V gene encodes CDR1 MNHNS and CDR2 SASEGT. This CDR3 region has 14 residues. This CDR3 is CASSEDPSGNEQFF. The CDR3 DNA is TGTGCCAGCAGTGAAGACCCTAGCGGTAATGAGCAGTTCTTC.

The chain employs TRBV6-6 and TRBJ1-2; TRBD1 matches at 9 bases. V shed 2 bases and J 7 bases; nucleotides not matched to a gene: 5. This CDR3 spans 14 amino acids. The germline CDR1 and CDR2 sequences are MNHNY and SVGAGI (reference sequence). The CDR3 DNA reads TGTGCCAGCAGTTACGGGGACAGGGCATTTGGCTACACCTTC. It yields the protein CASSYGDRAFGYTF.

The chain has TRBV5-6 and TRBJ2-6; 9 bases line up with TRBD1. V lost 4 bases to trimming and J lost 0 bases; unmatched junction nucleotides: 8. This CDR3 is built from 18 residues. Germline V lookup: CDR1 SGHDT, CDR2 YYEEEE. CDR3 loop: CASSAVGQGFSGANVLTF. The CDR3 nucleotides read TGTGCCAGCAGCGCCGTTGGACAGGGGTTCTCTGGGGCCAACGTCCTGACTTTC.

The CDR3 protein is CASSQEREGNVYEQYF. CDR3 bases: TGCGCCAGCAGCCAAGAGCGGGAGGGTAACGTTTACGAGCAGTACTTC. V gene TRBV4-3 combines with J gene TRBJ2-7; the match to TRBD2 covers 9 bases. CDR1 is LGHNA and CDR2 is YSLEER in the germline V gene. Trimming at V came to 0 bases and at J to 4 bases, leaving 7 bases not matched to a gene. There are 16 residues in the CDR3.

V gene TRBV27 combines with J gene TRBJ2-1; TRBD2 matches 9 bases. V lost 5 bases, J lost 6 bases, and 8 bases stayed unmatched. Per germline, CDR1 MNHEY and CDR2 SMNVEV (reference sequence). The CDR3 spans 15 residues. In nucleotides, the CDR3 is TGTGCCAGCAGTAGCCGGACTAGCGCCCTCAATGAGCAGTTCTTC. Protein sequence: CASSSRTSALNEQFF.